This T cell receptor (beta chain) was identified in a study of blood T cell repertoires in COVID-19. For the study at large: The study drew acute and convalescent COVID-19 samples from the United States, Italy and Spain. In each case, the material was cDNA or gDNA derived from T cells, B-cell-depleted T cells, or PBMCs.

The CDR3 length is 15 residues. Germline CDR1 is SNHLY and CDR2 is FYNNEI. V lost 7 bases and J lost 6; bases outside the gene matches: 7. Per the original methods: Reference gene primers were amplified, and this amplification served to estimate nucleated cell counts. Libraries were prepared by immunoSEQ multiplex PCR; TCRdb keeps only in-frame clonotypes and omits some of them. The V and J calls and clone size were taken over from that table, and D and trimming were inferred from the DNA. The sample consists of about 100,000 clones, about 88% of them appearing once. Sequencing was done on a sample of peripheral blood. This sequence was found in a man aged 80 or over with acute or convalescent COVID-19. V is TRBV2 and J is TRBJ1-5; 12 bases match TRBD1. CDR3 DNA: TGTGCCAGCATGGGGGACAGGGGGCGAGGTCAGCCCCAGCATTTT. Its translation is CASMGDRGRGQPQHF.